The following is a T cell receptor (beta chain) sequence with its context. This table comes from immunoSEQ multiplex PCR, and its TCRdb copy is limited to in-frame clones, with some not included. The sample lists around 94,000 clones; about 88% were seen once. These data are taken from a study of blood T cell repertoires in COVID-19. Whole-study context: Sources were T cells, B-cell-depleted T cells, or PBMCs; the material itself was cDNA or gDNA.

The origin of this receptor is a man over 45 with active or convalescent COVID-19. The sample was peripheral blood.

CDR3 loop: CASSATGGRRTNEKLFF. CDR3 DNA: TGTGCCAGCAGTGCTACAGGGGGCCGTAGAACTAATGAAAAACTGTTTTTT. The rearrangement joins TRBV28 to TRBJ1-4; 9 nucleotides match TRBD1. The length of the CDR3 is 17 residues. In germline, CDR1 is MDHEN, CDR2 SYDVKM. The V and J ends lost 5 bases and 1 base, in that order; junction bases with no gene match: 8. Filled out from reference TRBV28 and TRBJ1-4, the complete variable domain reads DVKVTQSSRYLVKRTGEKVFLECVQDMDHENMFWYRQDPGLGLRLIYFSYDVKMKEKGDIPEGYSVSREKKERFSLILESASTNQTSMYLCASSATGGRRTNEKLFFGSGTQLSVL.